The rows below give T cell receptor beta chains drawn from one sample of a study of CD8 T cells in Susac syndrome. From the immunoSEQ multiplex PCR reads, TCRdb called clonotypes with MiXCR, one entry per CDR3 protein. Altogether about 60,000 distinct CDR3 sequences are present, around nine tenths being singletons, with the ten largest covering approximately 0.21%. The specimen was CD8+ T cells from PBMCs. These receptors were obtained from a human donor in good health. The CDR3 runs from the conserved cysteine through the conserved F or W. Each record gives: J gene, V gene, D gene, CDR3 protein, CDR3 DNA. The D gene is left open where the match is weak.

J: TRBJ1-6; V: TRBV9; D: .; CDR3: CASSVGDRLSPLHF; DNA: TGTGCCAGCAGCGTAGGCGACCGACTTTCACCCCTCCACTTT
J: TRBJ2-2; V: TRBV20-1; D: TRBD2; CDR3: CSAIRTGGESGGELFF; DNA: TGCAGTGCTATACGAACTGGGGGGGAATCTGGCGGGGAGCTGTTTTTT
J: TRBJ2-6; V: TRBV6-1; D: .; CDR3: CASRRGSGSGANVLTF; DNA: TGTGCCAGCAGGAGGGGGTCGGGCTCTGGGGCCAACGTCCTGACTTTC
J: TRBJ1-2; V: TRBV6-5; D: .; CDR3: CASSYIREGVNYGYTF; DNA: TGTGCCAGCAGTTACATCCGAGAGGGTGTTAACTATGGCTACACCTTC
J: TRBJ2-7; V: TRBV19; D: .; CDR3: CASSQGNSYEQYF; DNA: TGTGCCAGTAGCCAAGGGAACTCCTACGAGCAGTACTTC
J: TRBJ2-1; V: TRBV9; D: TRBD2; CDR3: CASSVSGADGNEQFF; DNA: TGTGCCAGCAGCGTAAGCGGGGCGGATGGTAATGAGCAGTTCTTC
J: TRBJ1-2; V: TRBV10-3; D: .; CDR3: CAITPGTAYGYTF; DNA: TGTGCCATCACCCCGGGGACCGCCTATGGCTACACCTTC
J: TRBJ1-4; V: TRBV12-5; D: .; CDR3: CASGAYLNEKLFF; DNA: TGTGCTAGTGGTGCCTACCTGAATGAAAAACTGTTTTTT
J: TRBJ2-1; V: TRBV20-1; D: TRBD2; CDR3: CSARTSGGNEQFF; DNA: TGCAGTGCTAGGACTAGCGGGGGCAATGAGCAGTTCTTC
J: TRBJ1-1; V: TRBV28; D: .; CDR3: CASSPPRNTEAFF; DNA: TGTGCCAGCAGTCCACCCAGGAACACTGAAGCTTTCTTT
J: TRBJ2-3; V: TRBV9; D: .; CDR3: CASSGHGRSTDTQYF; DNA: TGTGCCAGCAGCGGACACGGACGGAGCACAGATACGCAGTATTTT
J: TRBJ2-7; V: TRBV6-2/TRBV6-3; D: TRBD1; CDR3: CASRKTGDYEQYF; DNA: TGTGCCAGCAGAAAAACAGGGGACTACGAGCAGTACTTC
J: TRBJ2-1; V: TRBV5-1; D: .; CDR3: CASSLAVASAYNEQFF; DNA: TGCGCCAGCAGCTTGGCCGTGGCTAGTGCGTACAATGAGCAGTTCTTC
J: TRBJ2-3; V: TRBV12-3/TRBV12-4; D: TRBD2; CDR3: CASSISGTSGGVISTDTQYF; DNA: TGTGCCAGCAGTATATCCGGGACTAGCGGGGGGGTAATCTCCACAGATACGCAGTATTTT
J: TRBJ2-3; V: TRBV10-3; D: .; CDR3: CAIKEGMRTDTQYF; DNA: TGTGCCATCAAGGAGGGCATGAGGACAGATACGCAGTATTTT
J: TRBJ2-5; V: TRBV28; D: .; CDR3: CASSLRGQGLQETQYF; DNA: TGTGCCAGCAGTTTAAGGGGCCAGGGGCTACAAGAGACCCAGTACTTC
J: TRBJ2-7; V: TRBV9; D: .; CDR3: CASSKLGRTYEQYF; DNA: TGTGCCAGCAGCAAACTGGGACGGACCTACGAGCAGTACTTC
J: TRBJ2-7; V: TRBV4-3; D: .; CDR3: CASSQVEGLSSYEQYF; DNA: TGCGCCAGCAGCCAAGTCGAGGGCCTGAGCTCCTACGAGCAGTACTTC
J: TRBJ1-2; V: TRBV5-4; D: .; CDR3: CASSPVPGSYGYTF; DNA: TGTGCCAGCAGCCCGGTCCCAGGCTCCTATGGCTACACCTTC
J: TRBJ2-2; V: TRBV7-3; D: .; CDR3: CASSLLANTGELFF; DNA: TGTGCCAGCAGCTTACTCGCGAACACCGGGGAGCTGTTTTTT
J: TRBJ2-7; V: TRBV7-7; D: TRBD1; CDR3: CASSLDRGGEQYF; DNA: TGTGCCAGCAGCCTGGACAGGGGAGGCGAGCAGTACTTC
J: TRBJ2-5; V: TRBV6-5; D: TRBD2; CDR3: CASTTSGGLQETQYF; DNA: TGTGCCAGCACAACCAGCGGGGGGCTCCAAGAGACCCAGTACTTC
J: TRBJ2-3; V: TRBV6-6; D: .; CDR3: CASSYDRIYTDTQYF; DNA: TGTGCCAGCAGTTATGACAGGATTTACACAGATACGCAGTATTTT
J: TRBJ2-7; V: TRBV27; D: .; CDR3: CASSSSHEQYF; DNA: TGTGCCAGCAGTTCGAGCCACGAGCAGTACTTC
J: TRBJ2-7; V: TRBV2; D: .; CDR3: CASGGTAAYEQYF; DNA: TGTGCCAGCGGGGGAACCGCTGCCTACGAGCAGTACTTC
J: TRBJ2-5; V: TRBV7-9; D: .; CDR3: CASSLVTNQETQYF; DNA: TGTGCCAGCAGCTTAGTGACTAACCAAGAGACCCAGTACTTC
J: TRBJ1-1; V: TRBV7-9; D: .; CDR3: CASSLGPYKNTEAFF; DNA: TGTGCCAGCAGCTTAGGACCCTACAAGAACACTGAAGCTTTCTTT